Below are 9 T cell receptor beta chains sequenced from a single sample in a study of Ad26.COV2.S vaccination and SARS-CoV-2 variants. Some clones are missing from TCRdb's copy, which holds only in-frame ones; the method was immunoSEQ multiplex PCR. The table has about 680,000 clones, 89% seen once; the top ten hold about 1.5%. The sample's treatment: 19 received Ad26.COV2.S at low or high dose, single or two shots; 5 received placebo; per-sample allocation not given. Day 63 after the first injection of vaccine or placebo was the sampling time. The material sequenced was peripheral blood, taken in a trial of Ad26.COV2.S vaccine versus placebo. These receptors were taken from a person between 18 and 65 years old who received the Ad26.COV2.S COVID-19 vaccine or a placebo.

The CDR3 bases are TGTGCCAGCAGCTTAGGGCGGCGGGAGGATGAAAAACTGTTTTTT. Protein sequence: CASSLGRREDEKLFF. The gene calls are TRBV7-9 and TRBJ1-4; D remains ambiguous. Germline values: CDR1 SEHNR, CDR2 FQNEAQ (reference sequence). The CDR3 totals 15 residues. V was clipped by 1 base and J by 6 bases, with 12 bases between them.

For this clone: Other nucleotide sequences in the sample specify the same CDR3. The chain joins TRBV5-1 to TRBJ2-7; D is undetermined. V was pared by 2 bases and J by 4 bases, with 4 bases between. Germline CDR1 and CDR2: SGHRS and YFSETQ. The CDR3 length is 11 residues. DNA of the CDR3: TGCGCCAGCAGCTTTGGGTACGAGCAGTACTTC. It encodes CASSFGYEQYF.

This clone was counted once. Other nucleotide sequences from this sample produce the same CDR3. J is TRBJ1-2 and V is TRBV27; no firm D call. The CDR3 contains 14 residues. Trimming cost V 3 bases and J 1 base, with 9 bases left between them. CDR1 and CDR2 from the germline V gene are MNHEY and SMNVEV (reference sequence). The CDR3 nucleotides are TGTGCCAGCAGTTTGAAGGGAGGTAACTATGGCTACACCTTC. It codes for CASSLKGGNYGYTF.

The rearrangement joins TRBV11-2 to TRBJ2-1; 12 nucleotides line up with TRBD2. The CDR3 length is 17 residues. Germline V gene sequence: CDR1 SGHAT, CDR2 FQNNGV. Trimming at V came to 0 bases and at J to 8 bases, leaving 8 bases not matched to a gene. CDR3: CASSLDYVTSGSDEQFF. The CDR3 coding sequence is TGTGCCAGCAGCTTAGATTACGTGACTAGCGGGAGTGATGAGCAGTTCTTC.

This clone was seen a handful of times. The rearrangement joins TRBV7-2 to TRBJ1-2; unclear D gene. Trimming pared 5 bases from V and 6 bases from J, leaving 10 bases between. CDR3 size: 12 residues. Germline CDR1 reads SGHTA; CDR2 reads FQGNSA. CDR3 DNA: TGTGCCAGCAGCCCTACCAGAGATGGCTACACCTTC. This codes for CASSPTRDGYTF.

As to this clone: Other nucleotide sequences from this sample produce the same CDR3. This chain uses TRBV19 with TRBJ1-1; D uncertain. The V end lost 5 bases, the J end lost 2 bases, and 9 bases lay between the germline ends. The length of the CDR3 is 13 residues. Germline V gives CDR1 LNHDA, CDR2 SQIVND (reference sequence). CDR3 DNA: TGTGCCAGTAGTTCACGACAAAACACTGAAGCTTTCTTT. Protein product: CASSSRQNTEAFF.

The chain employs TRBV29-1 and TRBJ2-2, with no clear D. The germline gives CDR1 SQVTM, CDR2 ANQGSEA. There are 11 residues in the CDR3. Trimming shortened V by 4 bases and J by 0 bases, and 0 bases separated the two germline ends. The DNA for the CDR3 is TGCAGCGTTGCGAACACCGGGGAGCTGTTTTTT. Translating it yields CSVANTGELFF.

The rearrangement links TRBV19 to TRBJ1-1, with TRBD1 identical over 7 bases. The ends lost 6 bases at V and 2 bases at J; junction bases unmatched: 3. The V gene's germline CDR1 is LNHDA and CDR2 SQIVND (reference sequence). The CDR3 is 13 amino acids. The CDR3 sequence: CASRNRGNTEAFF. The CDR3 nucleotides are TGTGCCAGTAGGAACAGGGGTAACACTGAAGCTTTCTTT. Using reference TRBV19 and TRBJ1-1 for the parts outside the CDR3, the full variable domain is DGGITQSPKYLFRKEGQNVTLSCEQNLNHDAMYWYRQDPGQGLRLIYYSQIVNDFQKGDIAEGYSVSREKKESFPLTVTSAQKNPTAFYLCASRNRGNTEAFFGQGTRLTVV.

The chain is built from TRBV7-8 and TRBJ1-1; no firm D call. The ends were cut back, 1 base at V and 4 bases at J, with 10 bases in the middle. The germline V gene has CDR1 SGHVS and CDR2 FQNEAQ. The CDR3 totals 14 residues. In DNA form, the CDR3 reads TGTGCCAGCAGCTTAGGGGCGGAGGGCACTGAAGCTTTCTTT. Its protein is CASSLGAEGTEAFF.